Below are 17 T cell receptor beta chains sequenced from a single sample in a study of T cells in Graves' hyperthyroidism and ophthalmopathy. Amplified TCR beta CDR3 regions came from RNA transcripts. The TCR CDR3 first-round RT-PCR relied on the HTBI primer set. TCRdb re-derived calls from the multiplex PCR reads in MiXCR, one entry per CDR3 protein. The sample holds 700,000 to 850,000 distinct CDR3 sequences, about a third seen once. Sequencing used blood. Every receptor here comes from a woman aged 35 to 49 with Graves' hyperthyroidism.

This clonotype appeared a few times. The chain combines TRBV5-4 with TRBJ2-2; tentatively, D is TRBD2 (6 bases). Between the trimmed V and J ends, which lost 0 bases and 4 bases, there was a span of 13 bases. The germline V gene has CDR1 SGHNT and CDR2 YYREEE (reference sequence). The CDR3 covers 16 residues. CDR3: CASSLAPGRGTGELFF. CDR3 DNA: TGTGCCAGCAGCTTGGCCCCAGGGCGGGGCACCGGGGAGCTGTTTTTT.

The rearrangement uses TRBV10-2 and TRBJ1-2, with TRBD1 matching 12 bases. The germline gives CDR1 WSHSY, CDR2 SAAADI. V lost 6 bases and J lost 2; bases outside the gene matches: 13. This CDR3 comprises 18 residues. The CDR3 protein is CASSQDIPGTGGNYGYTF. Here the CDR3 DNA reads TGCGCCAGCAGCCAAGATATACCCGGGACAGGGGGCAACTATGGCTACACCTTC.

This clonotype was counted many times. This chain joins TRBV12-3 or TRBV12-4 and TRBJ1-2; D not certain. The CDR3 is made up of 12 amino acids. Between the trimmed V and J ends, which lost 5 bases and 5 bases, there was a span of 9 bases. The CDR3 DNA follows: TGTGCCAGCAGTAAAGAAGGTTATGGCTACACCTTC. It encodes CASSKEGYGYTF.

In regard to this clonotype: Given a much more abundant clone one base away, this may be a read error. The gene calls are TRBV9 and TRBJ2-5, with 8 bases that match TRBD2. The germline V gene has CDR1 SGDLS and CDR2 YYNGEE. The CDR3 has 15 residues. CDR3 nucleotide sequence: TGTGTCAGCAGCGGGAGCGGGGTAGGTCCTGAGACCCAGTACTTC. Translated: CVSSGSGVGPETQYF. Full variable domain (missing parts from reference TRBV9 and TRBJ2-5): DSGVTQTPKHLITATGQRVTLRCSPRSGDLSVYWYQQSLDQGLQFLIQYYNGEERAKGNILERFSAQQFPDLHSELNLSSLELGDSALYFCVSSGSGVGPETQYFGPGTRLLVL.

The V call is TRBV10-3, the J call TRBJ1-1; D call uncertain. The V gene lost 10 bases and the J gene lost 10 bases, with 25 bases spanning the gap. In germline, CDR1 is ENHRY, CDR2 SYGVKD. This CDR3 comprises 14 residues. The CDR3 reads CASSNEPRAGRAFF. Written as DNA, the CDR3 is TGTGCCAGCAGCAACGAACCGAGGGCCGGCAGAGCTTTCTTT.

This clonotype turned up a few times. The V gene is TRBV6-5, the J gene TRBJ2-7; 14 bases match TRBD2. Germline V gene lookup returns CDR1 MNHEY and CDR2 SVGAGI. The V gene end was trimmed by 6 bases and the J gene end by 3 bases; junction bases not matched to a gene: 4. CDR3 length: 15 amino acids. The CDR3 sequence is CASSSGLAGGYEQYF. In DNA form, the CDR3 reads TGTGCCAGCAGCTCCGGACTAGCGGGAGGCTACGAGCAGTACTTC.

This sequence joins TRBV10-3 and TRBJ1-2; 9 bases align to TRBD1. This CDR3 comprises 13 residues. With V trimmed by 8 bases and J by 5 bases, 6 bases remained unmatched. Looked up from germline, CDR1 is ENHRY and CDR2 is SYGVKD. This CDR3 is CAIGQGKQYGYTF. The CDR3 nucleotides are TGTGCCATCGGACAGGGGAAGCAGTATGGCTACACCTTC.

The chain carries TRBV29-1 and TRBJ1-5, with a weak D call TRBD1 (5 bases). CDR1 is SQVTM, CDR2 ANQGSEA, per germline. The CDR3 covers 13 residues. V lost 8 bases and J 4 bases, leaving 15 bases between the germline ends. DNA of the CDR3: TGCAGCTTAGGGAGAGGGGAAAATCAGCCCCAGCATTTT. Residues: CSLGRGENQPQHF.

A few counts support this clonotype. V gene TRBV6-5 combines with J gene TRBJ2-7; perhaps TRBD1 as D (7 bases). In germline, CDR1 is MNHEY, CDR2 SVGAGI. CDR3 length: 17 amino acids. The ends were cut back, 5 bases at V and 9 bases at J, with 29 bases in the middle. The CDR3: CASSPPGLQGGLRRQYF. The CDR3 DNA is TGTGCCAGCAGTCCCCCGGGACTTCAGGGGGGCTTGAGGCGGCAGTACTTC.

This clonotype was detected only a few times. V gene TRBV7-2 combines with J gene TRBJ2-2; 7 bases agree with TRBD1. The CDR3 is 13 amino acids. The junction had 4 bases not matched to a gene; V was cut back by 4 bases and J by 8 bases. CDR1 and CDR2 (germline): SGHTA, FQGNSA. CDR3 loop: CASSYRGQGELFF. CDR3 bases: TGTGCCAGCAGCTACCGGGGACAGGGGGAGCTGTTTTTT.

The table lists this clonotype with a few counts. The CDR3 DNA is TGTGCCAGCAGCCAAGATTTCGCCCCGCCTTTCTTT. The encoded protein is CASSQDFAPPFF. The J gene is TRBJ1-1, the V gene TRBV3-1; D unresolved. V was clipped by 0 bases and J by 12 bases, with 11 bases between them. Per the germline V gene, CDR1 is LGHDT and CDR2 is YNNKEL (reference sequence). The CDR3 is made up of 12 amino acids.

The J gene is TRBJ1-2, the V gene TRBV7-8; a possible D gene is TRBD1 (5 bases). This CDR3 has 15 amino acids. The germline CDR1 and CDR2 sequences are SGHVS and FQNEAQ. V was pared by 5 bases and J by 2 bases, with 15 bases between. CDR3 sequence (DNA): TGTGCCAGCAGCCACCCGGGGCGGGTGAACTATGGCTACACCTTC. Its protein is CASSHPGRVNYGYTF.

There are many counts of this clonotype. The chain recombines TRBV7-2 with TRBJ2-2; D gene unclear. CDR1 is SGHTA, CDR2 FQGNSA, per germline. The CDR3 loop spans 14 amino acids. V was shortened by 0 bases and J by 9 bases, with 11 bases between the two germline ends. The CDR3 DNA follows: TGTGCCAGCAGCTTAGCGTTTGGCGGACGGGAGCTGTTTTTT. Translated, it gives CASSLAFGGRELFF.

V gene TRBV2 combines with J gene TRBJ2-7, with 8 bases that match TRBD1. The CDR3 has 15 amino acids. Germline values: CDR1 SNHLY, CDR2 FYNNEI. V lost 5 bases to trimming and J lost 6 bases; unmatched junction nucleotides: 12. CDR3 DNA: TGTGCCAGCAGTTTAGCCCGGACAGGGCCCAGCGAGCAGTACTTC. Protein: CASSLARTGPSEQYF.

This clonotype was observed at least ten times. This chain connects TRBV7-9 to TRBJ1-1, with D perhaps TRBD1 (6 bases). This CDR3 has 14 residues. Germline-derived CDR1 and CDR2 are SEHNR and FQNEAQ (reference sequence). V lost 1 base, J lost 3 bases, and 9 bases lay in between. The CDR3 DNA reads TGTGCCAGCAGCTTAGTCGCAGGGGACACTGAAGCTTTCTTT. Translated: CASSLVAGDTEAFF.

Ten or more counts support this clonotype. The rearrangement links TRBV25-1 to TRBJ1-2; D unresolved. The CDR3 spans 13 residues. The V end lost 7 bases, the J end lost 4 bases, and 13 bases lay between the germline ends. Germline CDR1 reads MGHDK; CDR2 reads SYGVNS. CDR3 sequence: CASTGSSGYGYTF. The DNA of the CDR3 is TGTGCCAGCACCGGGTCGTCGGGCTATGGCTACACCTTC.

The rearrangement joins TRBV15 to TRBJ2-5; 8 nucleotides agree with TRBD2. CDR1 is LNHNV and CDR2 is YYDKDF in the germline V gene (reference sequence). The CDR3 loop spans 16 amino acids. J gave up 4 bases and V 3 bases, and 10 bases lay outside the gene matches. The CDR3: CATSSSAGVRGETQYF. Here the CDR3 DNA reads TGTGCCACCAGCAGTTCAGCGGGGGTGCGCGGAGAGACCCAGTACTTC. Full variable domain (rest looked up from reference TRBV15 and TRBJ2-5): DAMVIQNPRYQVTQFGKPVTLSCSQTLNHNVMYWYQQKSSQAPKLLFHYYDKDFNNEADTPDNFQSRRPNTSFCFLDIRSPGLGDTAMYLCATSSSAGVRGETQYFGPGTRLLVL.